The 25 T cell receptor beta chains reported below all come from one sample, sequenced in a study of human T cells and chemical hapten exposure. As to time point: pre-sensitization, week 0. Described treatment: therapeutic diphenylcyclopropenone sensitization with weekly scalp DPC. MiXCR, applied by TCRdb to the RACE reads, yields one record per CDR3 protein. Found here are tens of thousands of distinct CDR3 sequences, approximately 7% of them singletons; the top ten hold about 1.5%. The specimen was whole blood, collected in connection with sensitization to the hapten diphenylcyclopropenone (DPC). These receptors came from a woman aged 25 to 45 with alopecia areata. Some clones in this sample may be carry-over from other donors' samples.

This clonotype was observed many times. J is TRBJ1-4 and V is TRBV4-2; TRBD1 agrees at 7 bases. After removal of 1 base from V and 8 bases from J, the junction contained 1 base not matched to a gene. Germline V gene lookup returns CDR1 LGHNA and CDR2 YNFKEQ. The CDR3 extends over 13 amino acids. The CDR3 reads CASSQGQGEKLFF. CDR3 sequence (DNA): TGTGCCAGCAGCCAAGGACAGGGCGAAAAACTGTTTTTT.

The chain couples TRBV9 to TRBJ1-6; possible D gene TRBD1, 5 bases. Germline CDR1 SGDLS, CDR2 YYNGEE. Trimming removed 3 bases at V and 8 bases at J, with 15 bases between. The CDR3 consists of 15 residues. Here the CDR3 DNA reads TGTGCCAGCAGCGGGGGGTGGGCCCCCCATTCACCCCTCCACTTT. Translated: CASSGGWAPHSPLHF. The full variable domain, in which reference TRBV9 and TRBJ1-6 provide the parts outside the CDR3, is DSGVTQTPKHLITATGQRVTLRCSPRSGDLSVYWYQQSLDQGLQFLIQYYNGEERAKGNILERFSAQQFPDLHSELNLSSLELGDSALYFCASSGGWAPHSPLHFGNGTRLTVT.

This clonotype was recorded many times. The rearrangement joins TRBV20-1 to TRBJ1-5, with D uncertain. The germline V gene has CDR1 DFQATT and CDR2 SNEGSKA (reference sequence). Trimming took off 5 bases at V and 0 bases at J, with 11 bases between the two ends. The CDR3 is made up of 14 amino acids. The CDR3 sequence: CSAWNRNSNQPQHF. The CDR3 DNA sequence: TGCAGTGCTTGGAACAGAAATAGCAATCAGCCCCAGCATTTT.

This CDR3 reads CSARGPGDRAQYF. In nucleotides, the CDR3 is TGCAGTGCTAGAGGGCCGGGGGACCGTGCGCAGTATTTT. The rearrangement uses TRBV20-1 and TRBJ2-3; tentative D call: TRBD2 (6 bases). Germline-derived CDR1 and CDR2 are DFQATT and SNEGSKA (reference sequence). V lost 1 base and J 10 bases, leaving 15 bases between the germline ends. The CDR3 length is 13 residues.

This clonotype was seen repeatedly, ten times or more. The DNA for the CDR3 is TGTGCCAGTAGGACAGGGTTCGAGGCCCAGTACTTC. This translates into CASRTGFEAQYF. This sequence joins TRBV12-3 or TRBV12-4 and TRBJ2-5, with 8 bases matching TRBD1. V shed 9 bases and J 9 bases; nucleotides not matched to a gene: 9. The CDR3 is made up of 12 amino acids.

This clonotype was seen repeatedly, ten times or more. The CDR3 spells CATSDGTGSVTDTQYF. The CDR3 DNA reads as TGTGCCACCAGTGATGGGACCGGGTCGGTGACAGATACGCAGTATTTT. J is TRBJ2-3 and V is TRBV24-1, with D possibly called TRBD1 or TRBD2 (5 bases each). CDR1 and CDR2 (germline): KGHDR, SFDVKD. Trimming pared 3 bases from V and 3 bases from J, leaving 15 bases between. CDR3 size: 16 residues.

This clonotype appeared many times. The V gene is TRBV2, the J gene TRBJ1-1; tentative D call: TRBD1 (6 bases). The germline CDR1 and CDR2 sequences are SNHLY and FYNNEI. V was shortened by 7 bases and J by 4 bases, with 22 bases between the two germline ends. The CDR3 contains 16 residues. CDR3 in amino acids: CASKIGRGQGTTEAFF. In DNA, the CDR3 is TGTGCCAGCAAGATCGGCAGGGGCCAAGGGACCACTGAAGCTTTCTTT.

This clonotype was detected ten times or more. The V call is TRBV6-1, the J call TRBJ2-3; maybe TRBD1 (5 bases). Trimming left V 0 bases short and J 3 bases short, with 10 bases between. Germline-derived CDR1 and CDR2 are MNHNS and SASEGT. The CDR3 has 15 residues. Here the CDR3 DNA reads TGTGCCAGCAGTGAAGCAGGGGATCAAACAGATACGCAGTATTTT. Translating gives CASSEAGDQTDTQYF.

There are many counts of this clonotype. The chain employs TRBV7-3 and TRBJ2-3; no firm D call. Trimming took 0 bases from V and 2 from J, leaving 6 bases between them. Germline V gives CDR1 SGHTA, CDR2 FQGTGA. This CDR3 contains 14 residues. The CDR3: CASSLTRTTDTQYF. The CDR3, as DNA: TGTGCCAGCAGCTTAACCAGGACCACAGATACGCAGTATTTT. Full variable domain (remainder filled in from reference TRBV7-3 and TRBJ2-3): GAGVSQTPSNKVTEKGKYVELRCDPISGHTALYWYRQSLGQGPEFLIYFQGTGAADDSGLPNDRFFAVRPEGSVSTLKIQRTERGDSAVYLCASSLTRTTDTQYFGPGTRLTVL.

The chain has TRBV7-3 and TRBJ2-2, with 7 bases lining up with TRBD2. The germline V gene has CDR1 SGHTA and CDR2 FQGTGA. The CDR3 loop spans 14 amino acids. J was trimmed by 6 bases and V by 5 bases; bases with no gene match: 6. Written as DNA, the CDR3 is TGTGCCAGCAGCCCGGGACTACCTCCCGGGGAGCTGTTTTTT. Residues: CASSPGLPPGELFF.

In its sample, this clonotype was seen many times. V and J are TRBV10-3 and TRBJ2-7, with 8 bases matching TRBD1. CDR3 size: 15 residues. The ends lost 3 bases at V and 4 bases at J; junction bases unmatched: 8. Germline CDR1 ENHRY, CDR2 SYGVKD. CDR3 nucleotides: TGTGCCATCAGTGAAGGACAGGGACACTCATACGAGCAGTACTTC. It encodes CAISEGQGHSYEQYF.

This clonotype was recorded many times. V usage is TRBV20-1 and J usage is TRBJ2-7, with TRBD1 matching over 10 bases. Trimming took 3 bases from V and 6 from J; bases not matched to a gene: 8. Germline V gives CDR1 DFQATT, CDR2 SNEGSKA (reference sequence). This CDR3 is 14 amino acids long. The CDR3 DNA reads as TGCAGTGCTAGGCCGGGACAGGGGCTAGGCGAGCAGTACTTC. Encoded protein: CSARPGQGLGEQYF.

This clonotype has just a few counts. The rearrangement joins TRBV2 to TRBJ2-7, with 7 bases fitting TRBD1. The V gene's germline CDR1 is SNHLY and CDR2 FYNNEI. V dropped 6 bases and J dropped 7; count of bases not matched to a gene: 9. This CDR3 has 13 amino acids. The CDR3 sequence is CASSRDSNLEQYF. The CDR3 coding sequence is TGTGCCAGCAGCCGGGACAGCAACTTGGAGCAGTACTTC. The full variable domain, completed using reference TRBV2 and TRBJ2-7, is EPEVTQTPSHQVTQMGQEVILRCVPISNHLYFYWYRQILGQKVEFLVSFYNNEISEKSEIFDDQFSVERPDGSNFTLKIRSTKLEDSAMYFCASSRDSNLEQYFGPGTRLTVT.

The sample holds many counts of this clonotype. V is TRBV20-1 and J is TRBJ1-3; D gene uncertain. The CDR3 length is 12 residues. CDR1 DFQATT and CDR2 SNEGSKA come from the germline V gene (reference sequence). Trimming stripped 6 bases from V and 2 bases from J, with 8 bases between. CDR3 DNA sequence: TGCAGTGCGAGGACGGCTGGAAACACCATATATTTT. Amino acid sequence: CSARTAGNTIYF.

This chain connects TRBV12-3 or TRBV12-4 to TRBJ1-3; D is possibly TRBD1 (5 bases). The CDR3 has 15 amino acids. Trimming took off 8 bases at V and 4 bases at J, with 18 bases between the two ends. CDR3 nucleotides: TGTGCCAGCCGAACGGGGGGTCATGCAGGAAACACCATATATTTT. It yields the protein CASRTGGHAGNTIYF.

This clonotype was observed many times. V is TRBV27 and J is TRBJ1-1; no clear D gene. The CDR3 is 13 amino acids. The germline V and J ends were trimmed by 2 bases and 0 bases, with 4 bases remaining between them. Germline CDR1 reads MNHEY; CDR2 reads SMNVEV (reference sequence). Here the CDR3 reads CASSLALNTEAFF. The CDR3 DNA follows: TGTGCCAGCAGTTTAGCCTTGAACACTGAAGCTTTCTTT.

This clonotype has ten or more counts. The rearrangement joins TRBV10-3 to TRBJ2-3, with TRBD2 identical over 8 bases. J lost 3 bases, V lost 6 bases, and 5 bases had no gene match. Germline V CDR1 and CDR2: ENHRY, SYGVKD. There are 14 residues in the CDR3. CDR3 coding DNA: TGTGCCATCAGCTTTAGCGGGGTAACAGATACGCAGTATTTT. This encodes CAISFSGVTDTQYF.

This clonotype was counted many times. DNA of the CDR3: TGTGCCAGCAGCACCCGAGTTAACTACGAGCAGTACTTC. Amino acids: CASSTRVNYEQYF. The chain joins TRBV7-2 to TRBJ2-7; D uncertain. In germline, CDR1 is SGHTA, CDR2 FQGNSA. CDR3 length: 13 residues. V was shortened by 5 bases and J by 3 bases, with 11 bases between the two germline ends.

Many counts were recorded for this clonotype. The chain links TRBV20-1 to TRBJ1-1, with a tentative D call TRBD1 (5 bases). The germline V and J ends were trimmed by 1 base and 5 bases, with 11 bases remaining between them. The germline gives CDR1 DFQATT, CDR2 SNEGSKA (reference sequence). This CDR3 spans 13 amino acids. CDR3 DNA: TGCAGTGCTAGAGGGGGCATCTGGACTGAAGCTTTCTTT. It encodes CSARGGIWTEAFF.

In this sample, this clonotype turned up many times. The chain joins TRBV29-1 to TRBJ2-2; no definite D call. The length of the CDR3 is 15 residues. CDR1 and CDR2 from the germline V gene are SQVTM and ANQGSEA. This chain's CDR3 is CRTFGPMTNTGELFF. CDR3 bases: TGCAGAACTTTTGGACCAATGACGAACACCGGGGAGCTGTTTTTT.

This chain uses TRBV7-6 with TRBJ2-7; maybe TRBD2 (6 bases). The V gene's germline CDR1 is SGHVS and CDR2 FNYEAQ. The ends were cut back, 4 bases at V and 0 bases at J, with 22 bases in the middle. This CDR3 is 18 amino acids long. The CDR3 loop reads CASSSRDSSTITSYEQYF. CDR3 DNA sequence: TGTGCCAGCAGCTCGCGGGACTCTTCTACCATTACCTCCTACGAGCAGTACTTC.

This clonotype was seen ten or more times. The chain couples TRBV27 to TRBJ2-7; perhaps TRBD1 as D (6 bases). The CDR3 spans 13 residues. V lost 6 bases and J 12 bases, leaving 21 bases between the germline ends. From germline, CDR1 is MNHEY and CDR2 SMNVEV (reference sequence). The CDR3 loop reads CASSSPPGVRRYF. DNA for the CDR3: TGTGCCAGCAGCAGCCCCCCAGGGGTCCGACGGTACTTC.

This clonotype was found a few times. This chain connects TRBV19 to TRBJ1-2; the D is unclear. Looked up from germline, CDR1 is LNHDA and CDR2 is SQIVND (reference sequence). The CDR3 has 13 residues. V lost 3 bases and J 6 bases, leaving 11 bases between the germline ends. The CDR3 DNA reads TGTGCCAGTAGTATGGGCAGTCCGAATGGCTACACCTTC. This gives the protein CASSMGSPNGYTF. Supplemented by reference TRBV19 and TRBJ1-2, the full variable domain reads DGGITQSPKYLFRKEGQNVTLSCEQNLNHDAMYWYRQDPGQGLRLIYYSQIVNDFQKGDIAEGYSVSREKKESFPLTVTSAQKNPTAFYLCASSMGSPNGYTFGSGTRLTVV.

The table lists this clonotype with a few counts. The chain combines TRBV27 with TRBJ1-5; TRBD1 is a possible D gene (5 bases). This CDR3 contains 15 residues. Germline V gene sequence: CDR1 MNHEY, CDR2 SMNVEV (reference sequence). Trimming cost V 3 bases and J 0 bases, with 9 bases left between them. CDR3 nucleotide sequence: TGTGCCAGCAGTTTCAGGGTGGATAGCAATCAGCCCCAGCATTTT. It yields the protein CASSFRVDSNQPQHF.

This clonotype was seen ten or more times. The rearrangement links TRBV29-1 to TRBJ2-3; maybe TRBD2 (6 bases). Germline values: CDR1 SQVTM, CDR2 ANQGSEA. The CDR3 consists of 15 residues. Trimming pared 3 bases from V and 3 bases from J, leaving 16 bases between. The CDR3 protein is CSVDGAAGPTDTQYF. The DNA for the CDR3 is TGCAGCGTTGATGGAGCGGCGGGGCCTACAGATACGCAGTATTTT.